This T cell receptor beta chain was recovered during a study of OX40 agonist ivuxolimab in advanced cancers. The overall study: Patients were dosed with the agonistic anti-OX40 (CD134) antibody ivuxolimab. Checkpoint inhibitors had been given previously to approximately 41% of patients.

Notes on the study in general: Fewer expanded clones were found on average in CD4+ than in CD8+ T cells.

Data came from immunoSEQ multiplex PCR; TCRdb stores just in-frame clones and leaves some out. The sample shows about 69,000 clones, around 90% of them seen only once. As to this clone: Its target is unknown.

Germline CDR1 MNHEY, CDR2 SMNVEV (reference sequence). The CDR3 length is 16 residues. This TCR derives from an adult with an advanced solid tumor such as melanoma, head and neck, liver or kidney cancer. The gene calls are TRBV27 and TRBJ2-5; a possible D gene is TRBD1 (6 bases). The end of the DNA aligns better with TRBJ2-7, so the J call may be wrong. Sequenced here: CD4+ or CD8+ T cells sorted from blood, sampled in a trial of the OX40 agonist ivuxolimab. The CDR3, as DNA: TGTGCCAGCAGTTTAATGTTCGACAGGTCCAGCTACGAGCAGTACTTC. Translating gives CASSLMFDRSSYEQYF.